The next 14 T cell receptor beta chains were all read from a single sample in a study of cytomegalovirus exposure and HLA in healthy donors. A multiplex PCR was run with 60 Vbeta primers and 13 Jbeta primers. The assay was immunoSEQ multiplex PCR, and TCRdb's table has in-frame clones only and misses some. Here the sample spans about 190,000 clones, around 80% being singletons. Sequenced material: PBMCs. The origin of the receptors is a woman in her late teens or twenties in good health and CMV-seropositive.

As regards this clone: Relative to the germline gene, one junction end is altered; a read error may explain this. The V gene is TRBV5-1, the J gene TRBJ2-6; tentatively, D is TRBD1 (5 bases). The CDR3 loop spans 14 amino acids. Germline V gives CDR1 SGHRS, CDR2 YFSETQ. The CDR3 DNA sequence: TGCGCCAGCAGCTTGGCCTCTGGGGCCAACGGCCTGACTTTC. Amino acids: CASSLASGANGLTF.

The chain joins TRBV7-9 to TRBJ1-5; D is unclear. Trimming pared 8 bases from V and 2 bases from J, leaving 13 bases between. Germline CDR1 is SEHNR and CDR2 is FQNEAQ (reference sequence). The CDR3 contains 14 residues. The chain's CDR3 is CASPSGFGNQPQHF. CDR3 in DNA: TGTGCCAGCCCTAGTGGTTTTGGCAATCAGCCCCAGCATTTT.

CDR3: CASRVSGGDEQFF. The CDR3, as DNA: TGTGCCAGCAGGGTTAGCGGGGGCGATGAGCAGTTCTTC. This chain uses TRBV6-5 with TRBJ2-1, with 9 positions matching TRBD2. The CDR3 totals 13 residues. Germline loops: CDR1 MNHEY, CDR2 SVGAGI. Trimming at V came to 6 bases and at J to 8 bases, leaving 5 bases not matched to a gene.

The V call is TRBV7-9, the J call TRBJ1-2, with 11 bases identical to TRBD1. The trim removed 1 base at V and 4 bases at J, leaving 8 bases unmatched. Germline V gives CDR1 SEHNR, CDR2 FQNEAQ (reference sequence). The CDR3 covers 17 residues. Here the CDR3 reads CASSLGTGGVYGYGYTF. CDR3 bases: TGTGCCAGCAGCTTAGGGACAGGGGGCGTGTATGGCTATGGCTACACCTTC.

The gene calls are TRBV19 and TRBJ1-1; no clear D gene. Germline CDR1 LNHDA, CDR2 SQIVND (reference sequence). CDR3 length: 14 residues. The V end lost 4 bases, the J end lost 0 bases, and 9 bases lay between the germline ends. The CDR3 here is CASSTKHLNTEAFF. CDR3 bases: TGTGCCAGTAGTACCAAACATCTGAACACTGAAGCTTTCTTT.

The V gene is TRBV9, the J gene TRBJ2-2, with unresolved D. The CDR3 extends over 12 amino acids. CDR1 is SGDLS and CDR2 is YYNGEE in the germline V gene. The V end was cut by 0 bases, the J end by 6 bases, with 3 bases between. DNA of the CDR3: TGTGCCAGCAGCGTAGCATCCGGGGAGCTGTTTTTT. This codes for CASSVASGELFF.

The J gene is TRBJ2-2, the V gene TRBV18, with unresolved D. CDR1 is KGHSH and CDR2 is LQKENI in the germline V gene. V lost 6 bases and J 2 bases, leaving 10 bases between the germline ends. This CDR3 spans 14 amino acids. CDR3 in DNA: TGTGCCAGCTCTATACAGAAAAACACCGGGGAGCTGTTTTTT. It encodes CASSIQKNTGELFF.

The CDR3 loop reads CASSGQSNEKLFF. The DNA for the CDR3 is TGTGCCAGCAGCGGACAGAGTAATGAAAAACTGTTTTTT. The rearrangement links TRBV11-3 to TRBJ1-4; D may be TRBD1 (6 bases). The CDR3 has 13 residues. Trimming removed 5 bases from V and 4 bases from J, with 8 bases in between. In germline, CDR1 is SGHNT, CDR2 YENEEA.

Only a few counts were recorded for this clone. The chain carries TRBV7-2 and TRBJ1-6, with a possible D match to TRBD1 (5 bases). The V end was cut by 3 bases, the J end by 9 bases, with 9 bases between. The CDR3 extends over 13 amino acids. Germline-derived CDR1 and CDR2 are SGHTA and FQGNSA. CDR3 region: CASSLDKASPLHF. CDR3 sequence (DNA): TGTGCCAGCAGCTTGGACAAGGCTTCACCCCTCCACTTT.

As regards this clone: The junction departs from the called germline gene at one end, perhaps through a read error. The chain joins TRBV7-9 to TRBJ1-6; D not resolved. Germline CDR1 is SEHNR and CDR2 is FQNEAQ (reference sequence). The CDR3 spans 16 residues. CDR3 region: CSSSFFVSSYNSPLHF. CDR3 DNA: TGTTCCAGCAGCTTCTTTGTGAGCTCCTATAATTCACCCCTCCACTTT.

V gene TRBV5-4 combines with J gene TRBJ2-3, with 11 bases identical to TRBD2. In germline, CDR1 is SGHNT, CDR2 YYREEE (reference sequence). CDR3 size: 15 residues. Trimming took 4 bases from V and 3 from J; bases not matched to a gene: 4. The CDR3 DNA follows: TGTGCCAGCAGCACCACTAGCGGGGGTACAGATACGCAGTATTTT. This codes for CASSTTSGGTDTQYF.

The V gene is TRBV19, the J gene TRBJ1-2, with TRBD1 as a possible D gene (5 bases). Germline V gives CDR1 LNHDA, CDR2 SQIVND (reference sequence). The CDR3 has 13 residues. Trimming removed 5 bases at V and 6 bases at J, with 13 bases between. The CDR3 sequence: CASSPQGRDGYTF. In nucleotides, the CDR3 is TGTGCCAGTAGTCCCCAGGGCCGCGATGGCTACACCTTC.

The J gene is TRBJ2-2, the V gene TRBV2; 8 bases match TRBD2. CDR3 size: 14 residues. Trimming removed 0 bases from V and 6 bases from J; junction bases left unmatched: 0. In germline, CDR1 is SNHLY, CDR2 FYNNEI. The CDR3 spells CASSEARGAGELFF. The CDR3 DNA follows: TGTGCCAGCAGTGAAGCGCGGGGGGCCGGGGAGCTGTTTTTT.

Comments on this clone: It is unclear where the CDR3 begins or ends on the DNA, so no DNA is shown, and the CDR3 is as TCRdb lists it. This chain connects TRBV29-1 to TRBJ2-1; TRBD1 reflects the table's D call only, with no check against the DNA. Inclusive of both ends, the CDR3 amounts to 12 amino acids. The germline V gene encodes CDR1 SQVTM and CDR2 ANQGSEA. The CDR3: CSVGQGNNEPFF.